These T cell receptor beta chains were read from a single sample in a study of glioma-infiltrating T cells after dendritic cell vaccination. The protocol was immunoSEQ multiplex PCR, while the TCRdb copy is restricted to in-frame clones and leaves out a portion. The table has roughly 51,000 clones, 65% to 90% seen once; the top ten hold more than 9.5%. Sample: blood, taken before dendritic cell vaccination. The receptor set was obtained from a human donor with glioblastoma. Each CDR3 is given with its conserved first and last residue. The order of the fields is V gene, CDR3 protein.

v_call: TRBV9
cdr3_aa: CASSLTPGNEQFF

v_call: TRBV10-3
cdr3_aa: CAISEYSSTGELFF

v_call: TRBV4-1
cdr3_aa: CASSRVGHRDEQFF

v_call: TRBV29-1
cdr3_aa: CSVGQGANEQYF

v_call: TRBV7-1
cdr3_aa: CASSLGTGGAIWGNTEAFF

v_call: TRBV5-4
cdr3_aa: CASSLDRSGANVLTF

v_call: TRBV9
cdr3_aa: CASSRGGYSNQPQHF

v_call: TRBV9
cdr3_aa: CASSVAPGSGNTIYF

v_call: TRBV19
cdr3_aa: CASSMGARASAQYF

v_call: TRBV11-2
cdr3_aa: CASSFGSATGSGETQYF

v_call: TRBV19
cdr3_aa: CASSPLQDVFSKETQYF

v_call: TRBV5-1
cdr3_aa: CASSLGNRVTGKETQYF

v_call: TRBV5-1
cdr3_aa: CASSFQGLSSGNTIYF

v_call: TRBV10-1
cdr3_aa: CASRVSQGTEAFF

v_call: TRBV7-9
cdr3_aa: CASTSWDRNYGYTF

v_call: TRBV6-1
cdr3_aa: CASSQTGGYYGYTF

v_call: TRBV10-1
cdr3_aa: CASSRGTGGFYEQYF

v_call: TRBV18
cdr3_aa: CASSPLGGGLTDTQYF

v_call: TRBV10-2
cdr3_aa: CASSDGRGSYEQYF

v_call: TRBV10-1
cdr3_aa: CASNRDLDTEAFF

v_call: TRBV18
cdr3_aa: CASSPGTGDGAFF

v_call: TRBV25-1
cdr3_aa: CASSLPGTGYEKLFF